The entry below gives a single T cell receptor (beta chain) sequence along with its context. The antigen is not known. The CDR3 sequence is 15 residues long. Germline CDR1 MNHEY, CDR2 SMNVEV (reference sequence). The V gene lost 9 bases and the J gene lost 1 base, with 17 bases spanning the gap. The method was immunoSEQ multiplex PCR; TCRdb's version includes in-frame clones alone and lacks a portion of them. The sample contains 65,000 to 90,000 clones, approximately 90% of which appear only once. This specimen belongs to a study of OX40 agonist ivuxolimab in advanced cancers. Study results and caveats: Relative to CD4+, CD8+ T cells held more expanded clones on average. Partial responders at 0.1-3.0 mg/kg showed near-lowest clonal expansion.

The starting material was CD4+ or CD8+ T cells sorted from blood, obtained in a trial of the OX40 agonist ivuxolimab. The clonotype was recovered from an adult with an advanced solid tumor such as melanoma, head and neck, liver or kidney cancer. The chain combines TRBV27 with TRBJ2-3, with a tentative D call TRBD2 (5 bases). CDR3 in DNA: TGTGCCAGTTGGACGAGGGTTGGGGGCACAGATACGCAGTATTTT. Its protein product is CASWTRVGGTDTQYF.